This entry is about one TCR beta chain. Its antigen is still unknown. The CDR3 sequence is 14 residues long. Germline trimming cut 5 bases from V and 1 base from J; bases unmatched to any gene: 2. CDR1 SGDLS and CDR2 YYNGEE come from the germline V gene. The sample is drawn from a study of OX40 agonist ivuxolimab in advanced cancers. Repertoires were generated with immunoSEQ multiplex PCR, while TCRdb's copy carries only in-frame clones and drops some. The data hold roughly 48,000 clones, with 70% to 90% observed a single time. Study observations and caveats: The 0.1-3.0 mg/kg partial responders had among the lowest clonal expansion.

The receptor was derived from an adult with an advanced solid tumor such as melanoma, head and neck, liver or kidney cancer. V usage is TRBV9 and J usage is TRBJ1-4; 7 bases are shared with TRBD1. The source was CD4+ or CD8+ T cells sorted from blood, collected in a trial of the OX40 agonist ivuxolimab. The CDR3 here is CASSAGGTNEKLFF. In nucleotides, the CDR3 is TGTGCCAGCAGTGCAGGGGGAACTAATGAAAAACTGTTTTTT.